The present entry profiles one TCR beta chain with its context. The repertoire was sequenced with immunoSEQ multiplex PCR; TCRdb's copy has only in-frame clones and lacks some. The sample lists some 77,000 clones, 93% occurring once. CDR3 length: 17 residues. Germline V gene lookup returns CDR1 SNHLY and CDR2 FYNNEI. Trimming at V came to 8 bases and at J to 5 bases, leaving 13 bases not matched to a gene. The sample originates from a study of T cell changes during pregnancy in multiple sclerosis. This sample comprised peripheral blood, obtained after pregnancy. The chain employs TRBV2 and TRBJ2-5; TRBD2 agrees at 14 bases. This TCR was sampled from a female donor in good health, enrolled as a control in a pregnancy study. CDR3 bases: TGTGCCAGCGCAAGACTAGCGGGGGGGCTGCTTCGCGAGACCCAGTACTTC. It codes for CASARLAGGLLRETQYF.